A single sample gave rise to the 27 T cell receptor beta chains below, sequenced in a study of blood T cell repertoires in COVID-19. Some clones are missing from TCRdb's copy, which holds only in-frame ones; the method was immunoSEQ multiplex PCR. The sample records about 330,000 clones, around four fifths being singletons. The sequencing input was peripheral blood. The receptor source for this set is a woman between 45 and 60 years old with acute or convalescent COVID-19.

The V gene is TRBV6-2 or TRBV6-3, the J gene TRBJ2-6; D might be TRBD1 (6 bases). This CDR3 has 15 residues. The V gene's germline CDR1 is MNHEY and CDR2 SVGEGT. V was cut by 6 bases and J by 4 bases, with 13 bases left in between. As DNA, the CDR3 is TGTGCCAGCAGCGTAGGACAGAGGGGGGCCAACGTCCTGACTTTC. Translated: CASSVGQRGANVLTF.

The genes are TRBV10-2 and TRBJ2-5; D perhaps matches TRBD2 (6 bases). The CDR3 extends over 12 amino acids. V was shortened by 7 bases and J by 5 bases, with 11 bases between the two germline ends. In germline, CDR1 is WSHSY, CDR2 SAAADI. In DNA, the CDR3 is TGCGCCAGCAAACATGCGGGGGAGACCCAGTACTTC. Amino acid sequence: CASKHAGETQYF.

The chain couples TRBV19 to TRBJ1-2; 7 nucleotides agree with TRBD1. V trimming: 5 bases; J trimming: 4 bases; junction bases outside the gene matches: 4. The CDR3 is 13 amino acids. Germline V lookup: CDR1 LNHDA, CDR2 SQIVND (reference sequence). The CDR3 loop is CASSATGSYGYTF. Written as DNA, the CDR3 is TGTGCCAGTAGTGCGACAGGGTCCTATGGCTACACCTTC.

This chain joins TRBV4-1 and TRBJ1-2; 11 bases line up with TRBD1. This CDR3 has 17 amino acids. The J segment lost 8 bases and the V segment lost 0 bases, leaving 11 bases of the junction unmatched. Germline-derived CDR1 and CDR2 are MGHRA and YSYEKL. CDR3 sequence (DNA): TGCGCCAGCAGCCAAGAAGGACAGGGGGCTCAGGCCCTAGGCTACACCTTC. Translating gives CASSQEGQGAQALGYTF.

CDR3 in amino acids: CATANPEGAFF. CDR3 DNA sequence: TGTGCCACTGCTAACCCGGAGGGAGCTTTCTTT. The chain couples TRBV2 to TRBJ1-1; D is ambiguous. Germline-derived CDR1 and CDR2 are SNHLY and FYNNEI. V was clipped by 10 bases and J by 10 bases, with 16 bases between them. The CDR3 loop spans 11 amino acids.

In its sample, this clone was seen a few times. CDR3 sequence reads: CASRGQGLETQYF. CDR3 nucleotides: TGTGCCAGCAGGGGACAGGGGCTAGAGACCCAGTACTTC. The genes are TRBV27 and TRBJ2-5, with TRBD1 identical over 10 bases. The CDR3 has 13 residues. Germline assignment: CDR1 MNHEY and CDR2 SMNVEV (reference sequence). The V segment lost 6 bases and the J segment 4 bases; nucleotides outside the gene matches: 2.

For this clone: Other DNA sequences in the same sample also yield this CDR3. This chain joins TRBV5-1 and TRBJ2-7, with TRBD2 identical over 7 bases. The V segment lost 2 bases and the J segment 5 bases; nucleotides outside the gene matches: 4. This CDR3 region has 13 residues. Germline V gene data show CDR1 as SGHRS and CDR2 as YFSETQ. The CDR3 region has the DNA TGCGCCAGCAGCTTCTCGGGGAGGGACGAGCAGTACTTC. Its protein product is CASSFSGRDEQYF.

The chain joins TRBV11-3 to TRBJ2-1, with 8 nucleotides matching TRBD1. The CDR3 is made up of 14 amino acids. The V and J ends lost 4 bases and 4 bases, in that order; junction bases with no gene match: 3. The germline CDR1 and CDR2 sequences are SGHNT and YENEEA. The CDR3 DNA reads TGTGCCAGCAGCTCCCGACAGGGGTACAATGAGCAGTTCTTC. This encodes CASSSRQGYNEQFF.

In nucleotides, the CDR3 is TGTGCCTGGAGTAGGAGACTAACTCCTGAAGCTTTCTTT. This translates into CAWSRRLTPEAFF. This chain connects TRBV30 to TRBJ1-1; D is undetermined. Trimming cost V 2 bases and J 6 bases, with 13 bases left between them. This CDR3 comprises 13 residues. In germline, CDR1 is GTSNPN, CDR2 SVGIG (reference sequence). The complete variable domain, with remaining parts taken from reference TRBV30 and TRBJ1-1, reads SQTIHQWPATLVQPVGSPLSLECTVEGTSNPNLYWYRQAAGRGLQLLFYSVGIGQISSEVPQNLSASRPQDRQFILSSKKLLLSDSGFYLCAWSRRLTPEAFFGQGTRLTVV.

This chain links TRBV18 with TRBJ1-5; no reliable D call. The CDR3 has 24 amino acids. Trimming removed 6 bases from V and 8 bases from J, with 47 bases in between. The germline CDR1 and CDR2 sequences are KGHSH and LQKENI. This CDR3 reads CASSTGTVWNNLILHKTESEPQHF. CDR3 in DNA: TGTGCCAGCTCTACGGGTACTGTGTGGAACAATCTGATCCTTCACAAGACTGAATCGGAGCCCCAGCATTTT.

V and J are TRBV5-1 and TRBJ1-4; 7 positions match TRBD1. This CDR3 comprises 15 residues. V gave up 3 bases and J gave up 6 bases; unmatched junction bases: 8. Germline loops: CDR1 SGHRS, CDR2 YFSETQ. CDR3 nucleotide sequence: TGCGCCAGCAGCTCCTCGGACAGGAACTATGAAAAACTGTTTTTT. This sequence encodes CASSSSDRNYEKLFF.

The V call is TRBV30, the J call TRBJ2-2; TRBD2 matches at 8 bases. The germline CDR1 and CDR2 sequences are GTSNPN and SVGIG (reference sequence). V was pared by 1 base and J by 4 bases, with 5 bases of the junction left unmatched. There are 15 residues in the CDR3. The CDR3 region has the DNA TGTGCCTGGAGTGGTAGCGGGGTTGGCACCGGGGAGCTGTTTTTT. Protein: CAWSGSGVGTGELFF.

This chain links TRBV27 with TRBJ2-7, with a weak D call TRBD2 (6 bases). Looked up from germline, CDR1 is MNHEY and CDR2 is SMNVEV (reference sequence). The V end was cut by 3 bases, the J end by 5 bases, with 14 bases between. The CDR3 sequence is 14 residues long. CDR3 protein: CASSLSGVTDEQYF. The CDR3 coding sequence is TGTGCCAGCAGTTTGTCGGGAGTCACAGACGAGCAGTACTTC.

This clone was detected a few times. The V call is TRBV7-9, the J call TRBJ1-6, with unresolved D. V shed 4 bases and J shed 7 bases, with 17 bases lying between them. The CDR3 sequence is 16 residues long. Looked up from germline, CDR1 is SEHNR and CDR2 is FQNEAQ (reference sequence). In DNA form, the CDR3 reads TGTGCCAGCAGCTCAGAGGGCACAGTAGCAAATTCACCCCTCCACTTT. It is translated as CASSSEGTVANSPLHF.

This chain links TRBV5-1 with TRBJ1-5, with 10 bases that match TRBD1. Germline CDR1 SGHRS, CDR2 YFSETQ. This CDR3 has 16 residues. V lost 4 bases, J lost 5 bases, and 9 bases stayed unmatched. For the CDR3, the DNA is TGCGCCAGCAGCCCAGGGGACAGGGGCGCGGATCAGCCCCAGCATTTT. It translates to CASSPGDRGADQPQHF.

The chain joins TRBV10-1 to TRBJ1-5; D is unresolved. The CDR3 is 13 amino acids. Germline CDR1 is WNHNN and CDR2 is SYGVQD (reference sequence). Deletions cut 3 bases from V and 1 base from J, with 4 bases between. In DNA, the CDR3 is TGCGCCAGCAGTGACAGGAGCAATCAGCCCCAGCATTTT. Translation gives CASSDRSNQPQHF.

With respect to this clone: Within the sample, other DNA sequences also encode this same CDR3. The CDR3 spells CASSSSGNYGYTF. CDR3 nucleotides: TGTGCCAGCAGTTCATCGGGGAACTATGGCTACACCTTC. V and J are TRBV12-3 or TRBV12-4 and TRBJ1-2; D is unresolved. This CDR3 is 13 amino acids long. V was clipped by 4 bases and J by 2 bases, with 8 bases between them.

The J gene is TRBJ2-1, the V gene TRBV7-9; a possible D gene is TRBD2 (6 bases). The CDR3 runs 14 residues. Germline CDR1 SEHNR, CDR2 FQNEAQ (reference sequence). Deletions cut 4 bases from V and 5 bases from J, with 12 bases between. The CDR3 DNA is TGTGCCAGCAGCTCCAGCGGGTCCAACAATGAGCAGTTCTTC. This sequence encodes CASSSSGSNNEQFF. Filled out from reference TRBV7-9 and TRBJ2-1, the complete variable domain reads DTGVSQNPRHKITKRGQNVTFRCDPISEHNRLYWYRQTLGQGPEFLTYFQNEAQLEKSRLLSDRFSAERPKGSFSTLEIQRTEQGDSAMYLCASSSSGSNNEQFFGPGTRLTVL.

V usage is TRBV30 and J usage is TRBJ1-6, with TRBD1 as a possible D gene (5 bases). The length of the CDR3 is 17 residues. Between the trimmed V and J ends, which lost 3 bases and 0 bases, there was a span of 15 bases. Germline CDR1 and CDR2: GTSNPN and SVGIG (reference sequence). CDR3 bases: TGTGCCTGGAGCTCCGGGACTCCGAGCTCCTATAATTCACCCCTCCACTTT. This encodes CAWSSGTPSSYNSPLHF.

This clone was seen only once. The rearrangement uses TRBV7-6 and TRBJ2-5, with 8 bases that match TRBD2. J lost 5 bases, V lost 3 bases, and 8 bases had no gene match. The CDR3 is 15 amino acids. Germline V lookup: CDR1 SGHVS, CDR2 FNYEAQ. CDR3 nucleotides: TGTGCCAGCAGCTTTAATAGCGGGGAGGGGGAGACCCAGTACTTC. Amino acids: CASSFNSGEGETQYF.

J is TRBJ2-7 and V is TRBV12-3 or TRBV12-4; 7 nucleotides align to TRBD1. This CDR3 contains 13 residues. Trimming cost V 7 bases and J 1 base; bases outside gene matches: 4. The CDR3 spells CASTRDRSYEQYF. The CDR3 DNA reads as TGTGCCAGCACGAGGGACAGATCCTACGAGCAGTACTTC.

The J gene is TRBJ1-5, the V gene TRBV27; D remains unclear. Germline loops: CDR1 MNHEY, CDR2 SMNVEV (reference sequence). This CDR3 has 13 amino acids. Trimming removed 5 bases at V and 7 bases at J, with 12 bases between. This CDR3 reads CASSQIVGQPQHF. The CDR3 DNA reads as TGTGCCAGCAGTCAGATAGTGGGCCAGCCCCAGCATTTT.

The chain links TRBV19 to TRBJ1-1; D is possibly TRBD1 (5 bases). Trimming took off 3 bases at V and 5 bases at J, with 22 bases between the two ends. Looked up from germline, CDR1 is LNHDA and CDR2 is SQIVND (reference sequence). This CDR3 contains 17 residues. CDR3 coding DNA: TGTGCCAGTAGTATTACTAGTGGGACTTATAAGGGAACTGAAGCTTTCTTT. Translated, it gives CASSITSGTYKGTEAFF.

This clone was observed a single time. The chain is built from TRBV20-1 and TRBJ1-1, with 7 positions matching TRBD1. The CDR3 sequence is 10 residues long. J gave up 12 bases and V 5 bases, and 6 bases lay outside the gene matches. Looked up from germline, CDR1 is DFQATT and CDR2 is SNEGSKA (reference sequence). The CDR3 sequence is CSAAGTETFF. CDR3 in DNA: TGCAGTGCTGCCGGGACAGAGACTTTCTTT.

The rearrangement links TRBV20-1 to TRBJ2-7; D is tentatively TRBD1 or TRBD2 (5 bases each). The V gene lost 3 bases and the J gene lost 2 bases, with 17 bases spanning the gap. CDR3 size: 15 residues. Per germline, CDR1 DFQATT and CDR2 SNEGSKA (reference sequence). For the CDR3, the DNA is TGCAGTGCTAGTGGGGCGACTACCGTCCCCTACGAGCAGTACTTC. Protein sequence: CSASGATTVPYEQYF.

This sequence joins TRBV18 and TRBJ2-7, with 9 bases aligning to TRBD1. Trimming cost V 6 bases and J 6 bases; bases outside gene matches: 6. Germline V lookup: CDR1 KGHSH, CDR2 LQKENI. This CDR3 spans 13 amino acids. CDR3 residues: CASSPGTGPEQYV. The DNA of the CDR3 is TGTGCCAGCTCCCCCGGGACAGGGCCCGAGCAGTACGTC.

This clone has only one observation. The rearrangement links TRBV7-2 to TRBJ1-1; D gene unclear. Germline V gene data show CDR1 as SGHTA and CDR2 as FQGNSA. V lost 5 bases and J 4 bases, leaving 14 bases between the germline ends. The CDR3 covers 14 residues. CDR3 region: CASSPVTQVTEAFF. In DNA form, the CDR3 reads TGTGCCAGCAGCCCAGTGACCCAGGTCACTGAAGCTTTCTTT.